The clone carrying this T cell receptor beta chain was counted many times. TCRdb recomputed calls from the multiplex PCR reads with MiXCR, one row per CDR3 protein. Altogether around 50,000 distinct CDR3 sequences are present, roughly 23% being singletons, with the ten largest covering more than 6.5%. This entry comes from a study of breast tumors, draining lymph nodes, adjacent tissues. Germline V CDR1 and CDR2: DFQATT, SNEGSKA (reference sequence). This CDR3 is 15 amino acids long. Trimming took 1 base from V and 4 from J; bases not matched to a gene: 7. The TCR sequence derives from a female donor with breast cancer. Some clones in this sample may be carry-over from other donors' samples. This chain connects TRBV20-1 to TRBJ2-7; the match to TRBD1 covers 10 bases. The source material was breast tumor tissue. Here the CDR3 reads CSARVWDRGRYEQYF. The CDR3 nucleotides read TGCAGTGCTAGAGTTTGGGACAGGGGTCGGTACGAGCAGTACTTC.